The 20 T cell receptor beta chains in this list originate from one sample, sequenced in a study of T cells after yellow fever vaccination. TCRdb itself ran the 5' RACE reads through MiXCR, one entry per CDR3 protein. The data hold nearly 550,000 distinct CDR3 sequences, with around 21% observed a single time. Source: PBMCs, taken 15 days after the yellow fever booster vaccination. Source of these receptors: a man aged 25 to 40 who received the YFV17D yellow fever vaccine.

This clonotype occurred a few times. This chain connects TRBV2 to TRBJ2-3; 7 bases are shared with TRBD2. The V gene end was trimmed by 6 bases and the J gene end by 0 bases; junction bases not matched to a gene: 6. This CDR3 region has 15 residues. The germline CDR1 and CDR2 sequences are SNHLY and FYNNEI. This CDR3 is CASSLKRDSTDTQYF. The CDR3 region has the DNA TGTGCCAGCAGCCTCAAGCGGGACAGCACAGATACGCAGTATTTT.

The chain has TRBV3-1 and TRBJ1-1; D unresolved. V was trimmed by 1 base and J by 6 bases, leaving 12 bases between them. CDR3 size: 14 residues. Germline values: CDR1 LGHDT, CDR2 YNNKEL (reference sequence). In DNA form, the CDR3 reads TGTGCCAGCAGCCAAGTCTCGGGCTACGCTGAAGCTTTCTTT. It codes for CASSQVSGYAEAFF.

There are a few counts of this clonotype. The chain recombines TRBV10-3 with TRBJ2-7, with 8 positions matching TRBD1. Germline assignment: CDR1 ENHRY and CDR2 SYGVKD. V lost 6 bases to trimming and J lost 5 bases; unmatched junction nucleotides: 3. The CDR3 loop spans 12 amino acids. CDR3 region: CAISGQGNEQYF. The DNA for the CDR3 is TGTGCCATCAGCGGACAGGGTAACGAGCAGTACTTC.

The chain employs TRBV18 and TRBJ2-5, with D possibly being TRBD1 (5 bases). V lost 0 bases and J 7 bases, leaving 15 bases between the germline ends. The germline V gene encodes CDR1 KGHSH and CDR2 LQKENI. This CDR3 contains 15 residues. The CDR3 bases are TGTGCCAGCTCACCACCGCTCCATCAGGGTGGGACCCAGTACTTC. It is translated as CASSPPLHQGGTQYF.

CDR3 region: CSATRPGLQTYEQYF. DNA of the CDR3: TGCAGTGCTACACGTCCGGGACTACAAACGTACGAGCAGTACTTC. The genes are TRBV20-1 and TRBJ2-7; 7 positions match TRBD2. CDR1 and CDR2 from the germline V gene are DFQATT and SNEGSKA (reference sequence). The CDR3 length is 15 residues. Trimming removed 4 bases from V and 4 bases from J; junction bases left unmatched: 13.

This rearrangement joins TRBV7-2 to TRBJ2-3; unclear D gene. The CDR3 length is 13 residues. V was cut by 8 bases and J by 0 bases, with 9 bases left in between. Germline CDR1 SGHTA, CDR2 FQGNSA. The CDR3 sequence is CASCHLSTDTQYF. Here the CDR3 DNA reads TGTGCCAGCTGCCACCTTAGCACAGATACGCAGTATTTT. Variable domain in full (rest from reference TRBV7-2 and TRBJ2-3): GAGVSQSPSNKVTEKGKDVELRCDPISGHTALYWYRQSLGQGLEFLIYFQGNSAPDKSGLPSDRFSAERTGGSVSTLTIQRTQQEDSAVYLCASCHLSTDTQYFGPGTRLTVL.

The genes are TRBV20-1 and TRBJ2-7, with a possible D match to TRBD1 (6 bases). The CDR3 is 16 amino acids. CDR1 is DFQATT and CDR2 is SNEGSKA in the germline V gene (reference sequence). The ends were cut back, 0 bases at V and 5 bases at J, with 20 bases in the middle. CDR3 in DNA: TGCAGTGCTAGAGATTTGGGCCAGGGGAAAAAGAACGAGCAGTACTTC. This gives the protein CSARDLGQGKKNEQYF.

The chain carries TRBV6-5 and TRBJ2-1, with D maybe TRBD2 (6 bases). There are 15 residues in the CDR3. The V end was cut by 2 bases, the J end by 8 bases, with 16 bases between. In germline, CDR1 is MNHEY, CDR2 SVGAGI. The CDR3 DNA reads as TGTGCCAGCAGTTACACGGAGGGTTCTTTGTATGAGCAGTTCTTC. Residues: CASSYTEGSLYEQFF.

The chain has TRBV5-1 and TRBJ1-2, with TRBD1 identical over 7 bases. The V segment lost 0 bases and the J segment 4 bases; nucleotides outside the gene matches: 3. This CDR3 has 14 amino acids. Germline V lookup: CDR1 SGHRS, CDR2 YFSETQ. In nucleotides, the CDR3 is TGCGCCAGCAGCTTGGAGGGACAGTTCTATGGCTACACCTTC. Translation: CASSLEGQFYGYTF.

This clonotype was detected many times. V usage is TRBV29-1 and J usage is TRBJ2-1, with a tentative D call TRBD2 (5 bases). V dropped 5 bases and J dropped 4 bases, with 9 bases sitting between them. This CDR3 has 12 residues. Germline CDR1 and CDR2: SQVTM and ANQGSEA. The CDR3 coding sequence is TGCAGCGTTTATAGGGAGTACAATGAGCAGTTCTTC. Its translation: CSVYREYNEQFF.

This sequence joins TRBV12-3 or TRBV12-4 and TRBJ2-7; D is unclear. This CDR3 has 13 residues. The V end lost 1 base, the J end lost 2 bases, and 6 bases lay between the germline ends. Here the CDR3 DNA reads TGTGCCAGCAGTTTAGGTGAGACCTACGAGCAGTACTTC. This encodes CASSLGETYEQYF.

This chain connects TRBV7-2 to TRBJ2-3, with D perhaps being TRBD1 or TRBD2 (6 bases each). Germline V gene sequence: CDR1 SGHTA, CDR2 FQGNSA. CDR3 size: 17 residues. V lost 4 bases and J 1 base, leaving 18 bases between the germline ends. The chain's CDR3 is CASSSLALPGGTDTQYF. For the CDR3, the DNA is TGTGCCAGCAGCTCCCTAGCGCTCCCAGGGGGCACAGATACGCAGTATTTT.

This clonotype was seen only once. The chain has TRBV15 and TRBJ2-3; D gene unclear. CDR3 length equals 12 residues. Trimming took 2 bases from V and 3 from J, leaving 3 bases between them. Germline assignment: CDR1 LNHNV and CDR2 YYDKDF (reference sequence). The CDR3 DNA sequence: TGTGCCACCAGCAGATATACAGATACGCAGTATTTT. It is translated as CATSRYTDTQYF.

The chain is built from TRBV20-1 and TRBJ1-6; the D is unclear. Germline V gene data show CDR1 as DFQATT and CDR2 as SNEGSKA (reference sequence). The CDR3 consists of 15 residues. V was cut by 2 bases and J by 7 bases, with 15 bases left in between. CDR3 sequence: CSARPFEGLNSPLHF. DNA for the CDR3: TGCAGTGCTAGACCCTTCGAGGGTCTAAATTCACCCCTCCACTTT.

The genes are TRBV6-2 or TRBV6-3 and TRBJ2-5; perhaps TRBD2 as D (6 bases). The CDR3 consists of 13 residues. Germline V gives CDR1 MNHEY, CDR2 SVGEGT. The germline V and J ends were trimmed by 8 bases and 7 bases, with 17 bases remaining between them. The CDR3 spells CASGPSAPGTQYF. Written as DNA, the CDR3 is TGTGCCAGCGGCCCTAGCGCTCCCGGGACCCAGTACTTC.

The sample holds a few counts of this clonotype. This rearrangement joins TRBV7-9 to TRBJ2-3; D unresolved. Between the trimmed V and J ends, which lost 5 bases and 6 bases, there was a span of 18 bases. Germline V gene data show CDR1 as SEHNR and CDR2 as FQNEAQ (reference sequence). The CDR3 is made up of 15 amino acids. CDR3 amino acids: CASSPYPRGSDTQYF. The CDR3 DNA reads TGTGCCAGCAGCCCTTATCCTCGAGGTTCGGATACGCAGTATTTT.

The chain is built from TRBV7-9 and TRBJ2-1, with D perhaps matching TRBD1 (5 bases). With 4 bases removed from V and 0 bases from J, the gap between germline ends came to 10 bases. The CDR3 consists of 15 residues. CDR1 and CDR2 from the germline V gene are SEHNR and FQNEAQ (reference sequence). The CDR3 is CASSSRVSSYNEQFF. CDR3 bases: TGTGCCAGCAGCTCCAGGGTTAGCTCCTACAATGAGCAGTTCTTC. Drawing the rest from reference TRBV7-9 and TRBJ2-1, the complete variable domain is DTGVSQNPRHKITKRGQNVTFRCDPISEHNRLYWYRQTLGQGPEFLTYFQNEAQLEKSRLLSDRFSAERPKGSFSTLEIQRTEQGDSAMYLCASSSRVSSYNEQFFGPGTRLTVL.

The J gene is TRBJ2-7, the V gene TRBV7-9; a possible D gene is TRBD2 (6 bases). The V end was cut by 3 bases, the J end by 4 bases, with 19 bases between. Germline assignment: CDR1 SEHNR and CDR2 FQNEAQ (reference sequence). CDR3 size: 16 residues. The CDR3 loop is CASSFSRLYRGYEQYF. DNA for the CDR3: TGTGCCAGCAGCTTTAGTAGGCTCTACCGGGGGTACGAGCAGTACTTC.

The gene calls are TRBV29-1 and TRBJ2-2, with 7 bases fitting TRBD2. The germline gives CDR1 SQVTM, CDR2 ANQGSEA. The CDR3 runs to 13 residues. J gave up 5 bases and V 7 bases, and 7 bases lay outside the gene matches. The CDR3 here is CSGSKLATGELFF. The CDR3 DNA is TGCAGCGGGTCAAAACTAGCGACCGGGGAGCTGTTTTTT.

The rearrangement links TRBV19 to TRBJ2-6; D perhaps matches TRBD2 (6 bases). The germline V and J ends were trimmed by 5 bases and 0 bases, with 11 bases remaining between them. Germline V CDR1 and CDR2: LNHDA, SQIVND (reference sequence). The CDR3 runs to 16 residues. In DNA form, the CDR3 reads TGTGCCAGTAGTTCGGGACTGGACTCTGGGGCCAACGTCCTGACTTTC. Encoded protein: CASSSGLDSGANVLTF.